A selection of T cell receptor beta chains follows, all from one sample in a study of response to subunit inactivated influenza vaccine. TCRdb processed the RT-PCR reads anew with MiXCR; each CDR3 protein has one entry. The table has fewer than 200,000 distinct CDR3 sequences, about 10% seen once. Here the sequenced sample was non-naive T cells sorted from PBMCs, taken on the day of vaccination. These receptor sequences come from a man between 45 and 60 years old who received an inactivated influenza vaccine. The CDR3 runs from the conserved cysteine through the conserved F or W. Each record gives: clone size, V gene, J gene, D gene, CDR3 DNA, CDR3 protein. D genes are given only for firm matches. Rows may omit the clone size; those that give it use once, few, many or a size class.

.,TRBV20-1,TRBJ2-5,TRBD2,TGCAGTGCAAAACTAGCGCTCGAGACCCAGTACTTC,CSAKLALETQYF
few,TRBV19,TRBJ1-5,.,TGTGCCAGTAGTGCCAGGACAGTTGGACAGCCCCAGCATTTT,CASSARTVGQPQHF
.,TRBV3-1,TRBJ2-1,.,TGTGCCAGCACCAAGGAGTTCCCTTGGACAGAGGTGGTTAATGAGCAGTTCTTC,CASTKEFPWTEVVNEQFF
many,TRBV12-3/TRBV12-4,TRBJ2-5,TRBD1,TGTGCCAGCAGCCCGACAGGGGTCGGGACCCAGTACTTC,CASSPTGVGTQYF
many,TRBV20-1,TRBJ2-7,TRBD1,TGCAGTGCTAGAATACAGGGGGCTGGATACGAGCAGTACTTC,CSARIQGAGYEQYF
many,TRBV12-3/TRBV12-4,TRBJ2-1,TRBD2,TGTGCCAGCAGTCCCAAGGTAGGGCTAGCGGGAGATAGTTTTGAGCAGTTCTTC,CASSPKVGLAGDSFEQFF
many,TRBV20-1,TRBJ2-7,TRBD1,TGCAGTGCTAGAGCCCCGACAGGGACCGAGCAGTACTTC,CSARAPTGTEQYF
.,TRBV2,TRBJ1-4,TRBD1,TGTGCCAGCAGAGCACAGGGGCAAACGGGAAAACTGTTTTTT,CASRAQGQTGKLFF
few,TRBV28,TRBJ2-7,.,TGTGCCAGCAGTTCCGGCCTCATAAGGAGGCAGTACTTC,CASSSGLIRRQYF
few,TRBV16,TRBJ2-5,.,TGTGCCAGCAGCCAATCACAAGGGGACGAGACCCAGTACTTC,CASSQSQGDETQYF
few,TRBV2,TRBJ1-5,TRBD1,TGTGCCAGCAGTCGGATGGGACAGAGCAATCAGCCCCAGCATTTT,CASSRMGQSNQPQHF
few,TRBV4-3,TRBJ1-5,.,TGCGCCAGCAGATCCCCGAGGGCCGCCGAGTGGAATCAGCCCCAGCATTTT,CASRSPRAAEWNQPQHF
many,TRBV7-9,TRBJ2-5,.,TGTGCCAGCAGCCCTGGGGGGCATGAGGAGACCCAGTACTTC,CASSPGGHEETQYF
few,TRBV29-1,TRBJ2-3,TRBD1,TGCAGCGTTGTAGGGGGACAGACGGGTTTCCCAGATACGCAGTATTTT,CSVVGGQTGFPDTQYF
many,TRBV2,TRBJ2-1,.,TGTGCCAGCAGTGAAGCGGACCGGACAGAGCAGTTCTTC,CASSEADRTEQFF
medium-sized,TRBV4-3,TRBJ2-3,TRBD2,TGCGCCAGCAGCCAACCGAATGCCCACGAGCGGGGGCCTGGGGATACGCAGTATTTT,CASSQPNAHERGPGDTQYF
many,TRBV9,TRBJ2-6,.,TGTGCCAGCAGCGTCGGGTTCTCTGGGGCCAACGTCCTGACTTTC,CASSVGFSGANVLTF
many,TRBV12-3/TRBV12-4,TRBJ2-3,.,TGTGCCAGCACCAAAAGTGGCGGAGATACGCAGTATTTT,CASTKSGGDTQYF
many,TRBV4-3,TRBJ2-7,.,TGCGCCAGCAGCCAGGGGAGGGGGGTTTTCTACGAGCAGTACTTC,CASSQGRGVFYEQYF
few,TRBV20-1,TRBJ1-1,.,TGCAGTGCTAGATTTGGTTTAAGGAACACTGAAGCTTTCTTT,CSARFGLRNTEAFF
.,TRBV12-3/TRBV12-4,TRBJ2-2,.,TGTACCAGCTTTCCGGGGGCGCTGAACACCGGGGAGCTGTTTTTT,CTSFPGALNTGELFF
few,TRBV12-3/TRBV12-4,TRBJ1-2,.,TGTGCCAGCAGTTTAGAGGGGTCCCATGGCTACACCTTC,CASSLEGSHGYTF
few,TRBV5-6,TRBJ1-4,.,TGTGCCAGCAGCTTCTCTTCTGGGCCTAATGAAAAACTGTTTTTT,CASSFSSGPNEKLFF
many,TRBV18,TRBJ2-7,TRBD1,TGTGCCAGCTCACCAGGGGGACAGCTTATCTACGAGCAGTACTTC,CASSPGGQLIYEQYF
many,TRBV10-3,TRBJ1-6,TRBD1,TGTGCCATCGCCGGACAGGGCGATTCACCCCTCCACTTT,CAIAGQGDSPLHF
few,TRBV27,TRBJ2-3,TRBD1,TGTGCCAGCAGTCCCTATGACAGGGGGGGTACTCCTAGCACAGATACGCAGTATTTT,CASSPYDRGGTPSTDTQYF
.,TRBV11-2,TRBJ1-2,.,TGTGCCAGTGGACCTGGTGGTATCGAGTCTGGCTACACCTTC,CASGPGGIESGYTF
few,TRBV20-1,TRBJ1-5,TRBD1,TGCAGTGCGAGCCGGGACAGGGACGGGCAGCCCCAGCATTTT,CSASRDRDGQPQHF
many,TRBV9,TRBJ2-7,TRBD2,TGTGCCAGCAGCGTAGCGGCTAGCGGTCTCTACGAGCAGTACTTC,CASSVAASGLYEQYF
few,TRBV30,TRBJ1-1,.,TGTGCCTGGAGCGTCCTCGGCCAGGTTGCGAACACTGAAGCTTTCTTT,CAWSVLGQVANTEAFF
few,TRBV10-3,TRBJ2-3,.,TGTGCCATCAAAACGGGGGGCCAGGCGCAGTATTTT,CAIKTGGQAQYF
.,TRBV9,TRBJ2-2,.,TGTGCCAGCAGCGTAGCCCCAGGGGTGGCCGGGGAGCTGTTTTTT,CASSVAPGVAGELFF
few,TRBV10-2,TRBJ2-7,.,TGCGCCAGCAGTGAAGGCTACGAGCAGTACTTC,CASSEGYEQYF
.,TRBV19,TRBJ2-1,TRBD1,TGTGCCAGTAGCCTGGGCGGGACAGGGGGCGACGGGGAGCAGTTCTTC,CASSLGGTGGDGEQFF
.,TRBV6-2/TRBV6-3,TRBJ1-3,.,TGTGCCAGCATGGGCGGCAGCTCTGGAAACACCATATATTTT,CASMGGSSGNTIYF
.,TRBV7-6,TRBJ2-3,.,TGTGCCAGCAGCTTTTCCAGGGATCGCGCAGATACGCAGTATTTT,CASSFSRDRADTQYF
.,TRBV27,TRBJ1-6,.,TGTGCCAGCAGCCGGAGACAAATACCCGACTCACCCCTCCACTTT,CASSRRQIPDSPLHF
.,TRBV20-1,TRBJ2-2,TRBD2,TGCAGTGCCCGTGTCGGGGGGGCTGAGACCGGGGAGCTGTTTTTT,CSARVGGAETGELFF
.,TRBV7-6,TRBJ1-5,.,TGTGCCAGCAGCTTAGAGCCAGGCGATAGCAATCAGCCCCAGCATTTT,CASSLEPGDSNQPQHF
.,TRBV20-1,TRBJ2-7,.,TGCAGTGCTAGGGCGCAGGGCCGATCTTCTCCCTACGAGCAGTACTTC,CSARAQGRSSPYEQYF
many,TRBV3-1,TRBJ2-2,.,TGTGCCAGCAGCCAAGTTGCGGGGACCGGGGAGCTGTTTTTT,CASSQVAGTGELFF
few,TRBV4-3,TRBJ2-7,.,TGCGCCAGCAGCCAGTGGGGTTTCCACGAGCAGTACTTC,CASSQWGFHEQYF
.,TRBV11-3,TRBJ2-1,TRBD1,TGTGCCAGCAGCTTTGGACAGGGGAAATACAATGAGCAGTTCTTC,CASSFGQGKYNEQFF
many,TRBV12-3/TRBV12-4,TRBJ2-2,.,TGTGCCAGCAGTCCTCGTAGGGTAGGGTGGGAGCTGTTTTTT,CASSPRRVGWELFF
few,TRBV28,TRBJ2-7,.,TGTGCCAGCAGTTTAGGAGGTCCCCTAGAGCAGTACTTC,CASSLGGPLEQYF
few,TRBV6-1,TRBJ2-7,TRBD1,TGTGCCAGCAGTGAAGGGGACAGGGAAAGTTACGAGCAGTACTTC,CASSEGDRESYEQYF
many,TRBV12-3/TRBV12-4,TRBJ1-2,TRBD1,TGTGCCAGCAGTAATCGGACAGGGGTGGCCCCAAGGAGCTACACCTTC,CASSNRTGVAPRSYTF
.,TRBV5-4,TRBJ2-1,TRBD2,TGTGCCAGCAGCTTGGAGGCGGGGGGAGTGTACAATGAGCAGTTCTTC,CASSLEAGGVYNEQFF
few,TRBV20-1,TRBJ1-2,.,TGCAGTGCTTTCAATCAGGGAGATGGCTACACCTTC,CSAFNQGDGYTF
many,TRBV18,TRBJ2-1,.,TGTGCCAGCTCACTCTTACGGTCCGGGACGGCTTACAATGAGCAGTTCTTC,CASSLLRSGTAYNEQFF
.,TRBV9,TRBJ2-2,.,TGTGCCAGCAGCGCATTGGTGAACACCGGGGAGCTGTTTTTT,CASSALVNTGELFF
.,TRBV20-1,TRBJ2-5,TRBD2,TGCAGTGCTAGAGCGGGAGGATCCTTCGAAGAGACCCAGTACTTC,CSARAGGSFEETQYF
.,TRBV24-1,TRBJ2-5,.,TGTGCCACCAGTAAGGGGATCGAAGAGACCCAGTACTTC,CATSKGIEETQYF
.,TRBV20-1,TRBJ2-7,TRBD2,TGCAGTGCTAATTTCCTGCAGGCTAGCGGGAGCCACGAGCAGTACTTC,CSANFLQASGSHEQYF
few,TRBV12-3/TRBV12-4,TRBJ1-5,.,TGTGCCAGCAGTTTAGAAGGGACGGTGGGAAGCAATCAGCCCCAGCATTTT,CASSLEGTVGSNQPQHF
many,TRBV12-3/TRBV12-4,TRBJ1-6,TRBD1,TGTGCCAGCAGTTCCGGGACAGGGGGCCGTAATTCACCCCTCCACTTT,CASSSGTGGRNSPLHF
many,TRBV6-2/TRBV6-3,TRBJ2-4,TRBD2,TGTGCCAGCAGTTACCCATCGCGGGAGCTTAACGGCATTCAGTACTTC,CASSYPSRELNGIQYF